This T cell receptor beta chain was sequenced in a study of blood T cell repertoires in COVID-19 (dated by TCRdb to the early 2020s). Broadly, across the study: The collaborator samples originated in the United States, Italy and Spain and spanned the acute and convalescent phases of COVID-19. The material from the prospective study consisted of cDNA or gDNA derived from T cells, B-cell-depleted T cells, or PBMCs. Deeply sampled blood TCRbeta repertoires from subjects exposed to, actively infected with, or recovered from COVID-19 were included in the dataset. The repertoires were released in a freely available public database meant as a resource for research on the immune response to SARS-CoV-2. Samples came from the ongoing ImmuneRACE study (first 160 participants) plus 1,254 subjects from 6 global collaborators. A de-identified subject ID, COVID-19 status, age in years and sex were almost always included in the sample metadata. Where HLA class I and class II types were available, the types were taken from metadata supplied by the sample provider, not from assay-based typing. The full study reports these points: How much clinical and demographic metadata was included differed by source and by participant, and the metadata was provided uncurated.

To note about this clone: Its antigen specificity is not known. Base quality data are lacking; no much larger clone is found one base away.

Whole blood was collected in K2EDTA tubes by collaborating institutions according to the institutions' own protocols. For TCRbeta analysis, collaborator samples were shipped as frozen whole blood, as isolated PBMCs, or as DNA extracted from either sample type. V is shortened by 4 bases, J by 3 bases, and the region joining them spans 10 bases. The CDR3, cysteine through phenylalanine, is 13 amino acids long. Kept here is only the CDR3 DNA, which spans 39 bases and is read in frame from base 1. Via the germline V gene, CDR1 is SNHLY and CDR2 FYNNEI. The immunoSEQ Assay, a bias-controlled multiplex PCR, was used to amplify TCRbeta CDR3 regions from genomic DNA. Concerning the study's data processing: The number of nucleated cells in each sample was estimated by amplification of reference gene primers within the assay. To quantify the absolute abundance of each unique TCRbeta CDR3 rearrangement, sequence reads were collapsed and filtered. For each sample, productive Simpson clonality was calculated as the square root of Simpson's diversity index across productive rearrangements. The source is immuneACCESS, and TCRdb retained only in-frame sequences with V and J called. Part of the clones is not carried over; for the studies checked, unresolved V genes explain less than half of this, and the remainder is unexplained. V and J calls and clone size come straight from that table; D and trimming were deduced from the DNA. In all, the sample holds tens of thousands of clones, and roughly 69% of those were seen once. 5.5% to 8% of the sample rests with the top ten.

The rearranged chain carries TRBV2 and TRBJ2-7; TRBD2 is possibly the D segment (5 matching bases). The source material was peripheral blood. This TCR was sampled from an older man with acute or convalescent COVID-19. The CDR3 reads CASSVAGNYEQYF. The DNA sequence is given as TGTGCCAGCAGTGTGGCGGGCAACTACGAGCAGTACTTC.